This is a list of T cell receptor beta chains from one sample in a study of T cell repertoires in aging, cancer and after chemotherapy. TCRdb re-called the multiplex PCR reads with MiXCR, one entry per CDR3 protein. The sample lists 2,000 or so distinct CDR3 sequences, just under 20% seen once, with 8.1% in the top ten. Source material: blood. The source of these receptors is a human donor with a solid tumor. Each CDR3 is given with its conserved first and last residue. The D gene is left open where the match is weak. The listing skips clone size in some rows; elsewhere it reads once, few, many or a size class.

d_gene	v_gene	abundance	j_gene	CDR3aa	CDR3nt
TRBD1	TRBV18	NA	TRBJ1-2	CASSVGTIGPGGYGYTF	TGTGCCAGCTCAGTCGGTACGATCGGGCCAGGGGGCTATGGCTACACCTTC
TRBD2	TRBV20-1	medium-sized	TRBJ2-3	CSATPRLAGVLDTQYF	TGCAGTGCTACGCCCAGACTAGCGGGAGTATTAGATACGCAGTATTTT
NA	TRBV5-1	medium-sized	TRBJ2-7	CASSPSPRENEQYF	TGCGCCAGCAGCCCCTCGCCCAGGGAAAACGAGCAGTACTTC
NA	TRBV7-6	medium-sized	TRBJ2-1	CASSPTLAHTTNEQFF	TGTGCCAGCAGCCCGACTCTAGCACATACCACCAATGAGCAGTTCTTC
NA	TRBV29-1	large	TRBJ1-2	CSVEGPSGYTF	TGCAGCGTTGAGGGCCCCTCGGGCTACACCTTC
NA	TRBV19	large	TRBJ1-6	CASRAATSYNSPLHF	TGTGCCAGTAGGGCAGCGACCTCCTATAATTCACCCCTCCACTTT
TRBD2	TRBV13	medium-sized	TRBJ2-5	CASSLRLAGDQETQYF	TGTGCCAGCAGCCTCCGACTAGCGGGAGACCAAGAGACCCAGTACTTC
TRBD1	TRBV19	large	TRBJ2-7	CASSAGQGELEQYF	TGTGCCAGTAGCGCTGGACAGGGTGAACTCGAGCAGTACTTC
TRBD1	TRBV14	medium-sized	TRBJ2-5	CASSRGGETQYF	TGTGCCAGCAGCCGAGGGGGCGAGACCCAGTACTTC
TRBD2	TRBV5-6	few	TRBJ2-3	CASSAGAGGGTDTQYF	TGTGCCAGCAGCGCAGGGGCGGGAGGAGGGACAGATACGCAGTATTTT